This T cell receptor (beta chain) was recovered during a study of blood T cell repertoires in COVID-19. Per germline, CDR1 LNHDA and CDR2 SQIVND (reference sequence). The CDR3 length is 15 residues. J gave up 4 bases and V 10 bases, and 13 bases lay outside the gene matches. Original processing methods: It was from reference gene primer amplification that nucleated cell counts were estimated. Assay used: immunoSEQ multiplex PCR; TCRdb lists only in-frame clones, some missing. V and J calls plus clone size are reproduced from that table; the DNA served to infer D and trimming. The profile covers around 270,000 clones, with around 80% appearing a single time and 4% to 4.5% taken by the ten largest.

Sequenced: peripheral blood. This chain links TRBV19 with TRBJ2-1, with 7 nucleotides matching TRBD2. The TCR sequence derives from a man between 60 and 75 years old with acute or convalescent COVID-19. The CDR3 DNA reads TGTGCCACCACCTCTCGGGAGGCCCCGTACAATGAGCAGTTCTTC. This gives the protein CATTSREAPYNEQFF.